The entry that follows covers one TCR beta chain sequence. V gave up 0 bases and J gave up 6 bases, with 3 bases separating them. The CDR3 has 11 residues. Germline lookup yields CDR1 SGHNT and CDR2 YYREEE (reference sequence). This specimen comes from a study of blood T cell repertoires in COVID-19. Two negative PCRs, clearance, or symptom resolution had been documented for recovered Cohort 3 donors. Libraries were prepared by immunoSEQ multiplex PCR; TCRdb keeps only in-frame clonotypes and omits some of them. Of 250,000 to 300,000 clones in the sample, 75% to 95% were seen once. This chain connects TRBV5-4 to TRBJ1-2; D call uncertain. The sequence was obtained from a woman aged 25 to 39 who had recovered from COVID-19. Sequenced input: PBMCs or T cells enriched from blood (not recorded which). The DNA of the CDR3 is TGTGCCAGCAGCTTGGCCGATGGCTACACCTTC. Protein product: CASSLADGYTF.